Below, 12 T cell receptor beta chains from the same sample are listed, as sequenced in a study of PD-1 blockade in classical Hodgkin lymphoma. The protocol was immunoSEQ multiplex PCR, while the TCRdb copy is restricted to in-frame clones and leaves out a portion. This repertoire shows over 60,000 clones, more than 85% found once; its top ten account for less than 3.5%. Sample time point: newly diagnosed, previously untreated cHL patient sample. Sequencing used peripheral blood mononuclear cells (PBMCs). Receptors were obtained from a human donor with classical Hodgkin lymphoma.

The CDR3 nucleotides are TGCGCCAGCAGCTTGGGACAGCAAGAAGCTTTCTTT. It specifies CASSLGQQEAFF. The chain recombines TRBV5-1 with TRBJ1-1; weak D call: TRBD1 (5 bases). The CDR3 is 12 residues long. With 0 bases removed from V and 8 bases from J, the gap between germline ends came to 8 bases. Germline CDR1 is SGHRS and CDR2 is YFSETQ.

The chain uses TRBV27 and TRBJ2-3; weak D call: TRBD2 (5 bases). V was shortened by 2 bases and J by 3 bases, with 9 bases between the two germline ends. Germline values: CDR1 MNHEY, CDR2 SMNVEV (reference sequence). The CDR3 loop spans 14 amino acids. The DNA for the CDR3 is TGTGCCAGCAGTTTACGGGGATTGACAGATACGCAGTATTTT. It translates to CASSLRGLTDTQYF.

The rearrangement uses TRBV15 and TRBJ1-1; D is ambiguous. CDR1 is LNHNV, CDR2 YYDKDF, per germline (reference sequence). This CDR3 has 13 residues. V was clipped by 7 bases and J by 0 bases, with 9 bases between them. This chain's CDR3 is CATTRELNTEAFF. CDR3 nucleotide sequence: TGTGCCACCACGCGAGAGTTGAACACTGAAGCTTTCTTT.

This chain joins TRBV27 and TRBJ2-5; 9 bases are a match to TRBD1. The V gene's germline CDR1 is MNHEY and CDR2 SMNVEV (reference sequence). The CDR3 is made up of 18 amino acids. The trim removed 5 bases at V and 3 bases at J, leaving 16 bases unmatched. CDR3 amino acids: CASSPLTFWTGEEETQYF. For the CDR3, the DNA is TGTGCCAGCAGTCCTCTTACCTTCTGGACAGGGGAGGAAGAGACCCAGTACTTC.

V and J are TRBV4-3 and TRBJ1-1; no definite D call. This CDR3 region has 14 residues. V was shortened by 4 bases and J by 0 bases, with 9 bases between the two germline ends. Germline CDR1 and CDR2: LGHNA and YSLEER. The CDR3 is CASSLYDMNTEAFF. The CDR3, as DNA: TGCGCCAGCAGCCTGTACGACATGAACACTGAAGCTTTCTTT.

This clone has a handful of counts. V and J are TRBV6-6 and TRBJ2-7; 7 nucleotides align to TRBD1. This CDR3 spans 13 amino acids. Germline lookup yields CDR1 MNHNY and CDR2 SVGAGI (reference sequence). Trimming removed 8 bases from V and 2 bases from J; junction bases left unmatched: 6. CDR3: CASQTGKPYEQYF. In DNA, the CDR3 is TGTGCCAGCCAGACAGGGAAACCCTACGAGCAGTACTTC.

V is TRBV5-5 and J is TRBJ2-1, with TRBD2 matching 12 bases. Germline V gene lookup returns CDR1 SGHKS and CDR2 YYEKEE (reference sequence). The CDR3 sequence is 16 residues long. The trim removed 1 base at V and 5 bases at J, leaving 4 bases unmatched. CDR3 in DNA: TGTGCCAGCAGCTTGAGGCTAGCGGGGGGGCACAATGAGCAGTTCTTC. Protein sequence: CASSLRLAGGHNEQFF.

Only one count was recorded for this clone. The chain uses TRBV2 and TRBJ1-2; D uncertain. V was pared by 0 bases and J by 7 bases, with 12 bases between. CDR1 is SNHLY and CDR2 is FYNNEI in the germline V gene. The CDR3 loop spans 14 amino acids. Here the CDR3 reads CASSEAGPTFGYTF. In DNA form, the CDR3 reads TGTGCCAGCAGTGAAGCCGGACCAACGTTTGGCTACACCTTC.

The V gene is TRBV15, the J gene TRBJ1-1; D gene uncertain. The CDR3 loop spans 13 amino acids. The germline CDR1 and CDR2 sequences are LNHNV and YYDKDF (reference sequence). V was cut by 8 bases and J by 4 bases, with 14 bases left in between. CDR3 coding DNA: TGTGCCACCGTCGCAAGGTTGGGCACTGAAGCTTTCTTT. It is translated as CATVARLGTEAFF.

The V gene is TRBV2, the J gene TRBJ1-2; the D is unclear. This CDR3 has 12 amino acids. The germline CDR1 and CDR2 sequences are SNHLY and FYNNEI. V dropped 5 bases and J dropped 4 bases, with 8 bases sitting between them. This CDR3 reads CASSRKFYGYTF. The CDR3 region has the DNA TGTGCCAGCAGTAGAAAATTCTATGGCTACACCTTC.

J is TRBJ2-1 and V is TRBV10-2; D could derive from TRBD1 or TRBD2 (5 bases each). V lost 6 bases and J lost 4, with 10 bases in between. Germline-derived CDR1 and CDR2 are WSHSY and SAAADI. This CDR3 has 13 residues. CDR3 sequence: CASSEGRYNEQFF. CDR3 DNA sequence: TGCGCCAGCAGCGAGGGACGTTACAATGAGCAGTTCTTC.

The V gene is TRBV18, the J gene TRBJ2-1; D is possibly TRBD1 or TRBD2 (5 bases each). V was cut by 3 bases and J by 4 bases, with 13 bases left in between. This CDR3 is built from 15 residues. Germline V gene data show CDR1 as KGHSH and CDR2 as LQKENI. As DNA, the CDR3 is TGTGCCAGCTCACCCCCGGGGCAGATATACAATGAGCAGTTCTTC. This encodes CASSPPGQIYNEQFF.